Below are 21 T cell receptor beta chains sequenced from a single sample in a study of cytomegalovirus exposure and HLA in healthy donors. Researchers ran the PCR with 60 Vbeta and 13 Jbeta primers. Data came from immunoSEQ multiplex PCR; TCRdb stores just in-frame clones and leaves some out. This sample yields over 100,000 clones, of which roughly 78% are seen a single time; about 3.5% belongs to the top ten. The sequenced material came from PBMCs. The source of these receptors is a woman in her 30s in good health and CMV-seropositive.

This chain joins TRBV7-3 and TRBJ1-1; D remains ambiguous. The CDR3 extends over 14 amino acids. The germline CDR1 and CDR2 sequences are SGHTA and FQGTGA. Trimming took off 1 base at V and 6 bases at J, with 12 bases between the two ends. CDR3 protein: CASSLSGHSPEAFF. The CDR3 region has the DNA TGTGCCAGCAGCTTAAGTGGGCACAGTCCTGAAGCTTTCTTT. Looking up the rest from reference TRBV7-3 and TRBJ1-1 gives the full variable domain: GAGVSQTPSNKVTEKGKYVELRCDPISGHTALYWYRQSLGQGPEFLIYFQGTGAADDSGLPNDRFFAVRPEGSVSTLKIQRTERGDSAVYLCASSLSGHSPEAFFGQGTRLTVV.

In regard to this clone: This same CDR3 is encoded by further DNA sequences in the sample. Here the CDR3 DNA reads TGTGCCAGAAGCCGCTTGGGGGGTATCTGCCAGCCCCAGCATTTT. It encodes CARSRLGGICQPQHF. This chain joins TRBV5-3 and TRBJ1-5, with D maybe TRBD1 (5 bases). TRBV5-3 is noted as an ORF with a role that remains uncertain. CDR3 length: 15 amino acids. V lost 4 bases to trimming and J lost 7 bases, with 18 bases between them.

This clone was seen a single time. This chain links TRBV7-3 with TRBJ1-5; D is unresolved. Trimming cost V 5 bases and J 0 bases, with 5 bases left between them. The germline V gene has CDR1 SGHTA and CDR2 FQGTGA. This CDR3 comprises 13 residues. CDR3 region: CASSPYSNQPQHF. The CDR3, as DNA: TGTGCCAGCAGCCCTTATAGCAATCAGCCCCAGCATTTT.

This sequence joins TRBV19 and TRBJ1-6, with 9 positions matching TRBD1. The V gene's germline CDR1 is LNHDA and CDR2 SQIVND (reference sequence). Unmatched junction bases numbered 5, after V lost 8 bases and J lost 6 bases. This CDR3 has 14 amino acids. The CDR3 DNA reads as TGTGCCAGTCGGACAGGGGTTTTTAATTCACCCCTCCACTTT. As protein: CASRTGVFNSPLHF.

The CDR3 loop is CASSQEGGAKGYTF. DNA of the CDR3: TGTGCCAGCAGCCAAGAGGGGGGGGCAAAAGGCTACACCTTC. The V gene is TRBV6-6, the J gene TRBJ1-2, with D perhaps TRBD1 (6 bases). Germline V gene data show CDR1 as MNHNY and CDR2 as SVGAGI (reference sequence). The CDR3 spans 14 residues. V was cut by 6 bases and J by 8 bases, with 19 bases left in between.

The gene calls are TRBV27 and TRBJ2-5; 7 bases align to TRBD1. Unmatched junction bases numbered 6, after V lost 5 bases and J lost 0 bases. The germline V gene has CDR1 MNHEY and CDR2 SMNVEV (reference sequence). The CDR3 sequence is 15 residues long. The CDR3 here is CASSVTGIYQETQYF. CDR3 bases: TGTGCCAGCAGTGTGACAGGGATTTACCAAGAGACCCAGTACTTC.

The DNA of the CDR3 is TGTGCCAGTAGTGTTACAGGGGGGGATACGCAGTATTTT. Translation: CASSVTGGDTQYF. The chain carries TRBV19 and TRBJ2-3; 8 nucleotides match TRBD1. The CDR3 is made up of 13 amino acids. With 5 bases clipped from V and 6 bases from J, the junction kept 4 bases outside the gene matches. Germline CDR1 is LNHDA and CDR2 is SQIVND (reference sequence).

This clone was detected only a few times. The chain joins TRBV5-4 to TRBJ2-3; no firm D call. The CDR3 totals 15 residues. V was pared by 0 bases and J by 0 bases, with 8 bases between. The V gene's germline CDR1 is SGHNT and CDR2 YYREEE (reference sequence). The CDR3 is CASSLAQASTDTQYF. CDR3 in DNA: TGTGCCAGCAGCTTGGCTCAAGCTAGCACAGATACGCAGTATTTT.

The table lists this clone with a count of one. The chain uses TRBV5-1 and TRBJ2-5, with D unclear. Trimming removed 4 bases at V and 3 bases at J, with 4 bases between. The CDR3 runs 11 residues. Germline CDR1 is SGHRS and CDR2 is YFSETQ. CDR3 in DNA: TGCGCCAGCAGCCAGAAAGAGACCCAGTACTTC. Encoded protein: CASSQKETQYF. The whole variable domain, filled in from reference TRBV5-1 and TRBJ2-5, reads KAGVTQTPRYLIKTRGQQVTLSCSPISGHRSVSWYQQTPGQGLQFLFEYFSETQRNKGNFPGRFSGRQFSNSRSEMNVSTLELGDSALYLCASSQKETQYFGPGTRLLVL.

The rearrangement joins TRBV4-2 to TRBJ1-5, with 8 bases matching TRBD1. The J segment lost 2 bases and the V segment lost 1 base, leaving 1 base of the junction unmatched. The CDR3 runs 15 residues. In germline, CDR1 is LGHNA, CDR2 YNFKEQ. As DNA, the CDR3 is TGTGCCAGCAGCCAAGCGACAGGGGGCAATCAGCCCCAGCATTTT. Amino acids: CASSQATGGNQPQHF.

This sequence joins TRBV5-6 and TRBJ2-5, with TRBD2 as a possible D gene (5 bases). The germline V and J ends were trimmed by 0 bases and 6 bases, with 18 bases remaining between them. The germline CDR1 and CDR2 sequences are SGHDT and YYEEEE. The CDR3 runs 16 residues. The CDR3 DNA reads TGTGCCAGCAGCTTGGCTAGCCTCCAGACCGTACAGACCCAGTACTTC. Translated, it gives CASSLASLQTVQTQYF.

To note about this clone: The junction and the germline gene differ at one end; a read error may be behind it. The chain employs TRBV7-9 and TRBJ1-2; D possibly corresponds to TRBD1 (6 bases). There are 15 residues in the CDR3. CDR1 is SEHNR, CDR2 FQNEAQ, per germline (reference sequence). This chain's CDR3 is CSSSFAPTGSHGYTF. The DNA for the CDR3 is TGTTCCAGCAGCTTCGCTCCAACAGGGTCCCACGGCTACACCTTC. Filled out from reference TRBV7-9 and TRBJ1-2, the complete variable domain reads DTGVSQNPRHKITKRGQNVTFRCDPISEHNRLYWYRQTLGQGPEFLTYFQNEAQLEKSRLLSDRFSAERPKGSFSTLEIQRTEQGDSAMYLCSSSFAPTGSHGYTFGSGTRLTVV.

There are a few counts of this clone. The J gene is TRBJ2-7, the V gene TRBV7-2; tentative D call: TRBD2 (6 bases). The CDR3 has 15 residues. Between the trimmed V and J ends, which lost 6 bases and 2 bases, there was a span of 17 bases. Germline CDR1 is SGHTA and CDR2 is FQGNSA. As DNA, the CDR3 is TGTGCCAGCAGTATAACTTTGGGAGGAGCCTACGAGCAGTACTTC. Translated: CASSITLGGAYEQYF.

This clone was seen a single time. The chain links TRBV27 to TRBJ2-3, with TRBD1 identical over 11 bases. Germline V CDR1 and CDR2: MNHEY, SMNVEV (reference sequence). The junction had 8 bases not matched to a gene; V was cut back by 2 bases and J by 10 bases. The CDR3 covers 15 residues. The CDR3 bases are TGTGCCAGCAGTTTAAGGACAGGGGGCAATTGGGCGCAGTATTTT. Translation: CASSLRTGGNWAQYF.

The V and J genes are TRBV5-8 and TRBJ1-4, with 7 nucleotides matching TRBD1. Trimming cost V 1 base and J 0 bases; bases outside gene matches: 6. There are 17 residues in the CDR3. Germline V gene lookup returns CDR1 SGHTS and CDR2 YDEGEE. In DNA, the CDR3 is TGTGCCAGCAGCTTGAAACAGGGGACAGCAACTAATGAAAAACTGTTTTTT. This translates into CASSLKQGTATNEKLFF.

Remarks on this clone: Germline is not matched at one junction end, which may reflect a read error. J is TRBJ1-4 and V is TRBV7-9; no clear D. The CDR3 totals 15 residues. CDR1 and CDR2 from the germline V gene are SEHNR and FQNEAQ (reference sequence). The CDR3 spells CSSSLGGQINEKLFF. The CDR3 nucleotides are TGTTCCAGCAGCTTAGGAGGCCAGATTAATGAAAAACTGTTTTTT.

This clone occurred a few times. The CDR3 loop is CASSRQGVPYEQYF. The CDR3 DNA sequence: TGTGCCAGCAGCCGACAGGGGGTACCCTACGAGCAGTACTTC. The rearrangement uses TRBV28 and TRBJ2-7; TRBD1 aligns across 9 bases. The germline V gene encodes CDR1 MDHEN and CDR2 SYDVKM. V lost 6 bases and J lost 2; bases outside the gene matches: 5. This CDR3 is built from 14 residues.

The chain links TRBV18 to TRBJ1-6; D is ambiguous. V was cut by 1 base and J by 10 bases, with 11 bases left in between. The V gene's germline CDR1 is KGHSH and CDR2 LQKENI. The CDR3 sequence is 14 residues long. CDR3 residues: CASSPQVEVSPLHF. Written as DNA, the CDR3 is TGTGCCAGCTCACCACAGGTCGAGGTCTCACCCCTCCACTTT.

The V and J genes are TRBV5-1 and TRBJ2-5; 8 bases line up with TRBD2. This CDR3 contains 16 residues. Germline CDR1 SGHRS, CDR2 YFSETQ. V gave up 1 base and J gave up 1 base; unmatched junction bases: 6. The CDR3 nucleotides are TGCGCCAGCAGCTTGTGGGCGGGAGGTCTCCAAGAGACCCAGTACTTC. This translates into CASSLWAGGLQETQYF.

The chain links TRBV29-1 to TRBJ1-1, with 8 bases that match TRBD1. The CDR3 totals 12 residues. The junction had 2 bases not matched to a gene; V was cut back by 3 bases and J by 5 bases. The germline CDR1 and CDR2 sequences are SQVTM and ANQGSEA. CDR3 bases: TGCAGCGTTGACAGGGGGCGGACTGAAGCTTTCTTT. Translated: CSVDRGRTEAFF. Variable domain in full (rest from reference TRBV29-1 and TRBJ1-1): SAVISQKPSRDICQRGTSLTIQCQVDSQVTMMFWYRQQPGQSLTLIATANQGSEATYESGFVIDKFPISRPNLTFSTLTVSNMSPEDSSIYLCSVDRGRTEAFFGQGTRLTVV.

The J gene is TRBJ2-3, the V gene TRBV7-2; 11 bases are shared with TRBD2. Germline V lookup: CDR1 SGHTA, CDR2 FQGNSA. The length of the CDR3 is 16 residues. Germline trimming cut 5 bases from V and 2 bases from J; bases unmatched to any gene: 6. Here the CDR3 reads CASSIPSGGPTDTQYF. The CDR3 bases are TGTGCCAGCAGCATACCTAGCGGGGGGCCCACAGATACGCAGTATTTT.